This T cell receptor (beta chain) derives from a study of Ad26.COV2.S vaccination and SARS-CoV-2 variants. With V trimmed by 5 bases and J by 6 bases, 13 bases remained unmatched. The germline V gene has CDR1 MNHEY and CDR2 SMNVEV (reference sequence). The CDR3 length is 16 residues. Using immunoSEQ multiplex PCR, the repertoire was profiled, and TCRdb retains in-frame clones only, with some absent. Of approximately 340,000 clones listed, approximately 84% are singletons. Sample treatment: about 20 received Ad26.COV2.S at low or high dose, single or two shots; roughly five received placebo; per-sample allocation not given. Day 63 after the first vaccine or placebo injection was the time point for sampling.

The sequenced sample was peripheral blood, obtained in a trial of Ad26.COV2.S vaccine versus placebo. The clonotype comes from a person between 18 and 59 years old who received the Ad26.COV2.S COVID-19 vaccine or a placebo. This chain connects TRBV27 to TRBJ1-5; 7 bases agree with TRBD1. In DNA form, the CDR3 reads TGTGCCAGCAGTATACAGGGGAGCGAGAGGGGTCAGCCCCAGCATTTT. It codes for CASSIQGSERGQPQHF.